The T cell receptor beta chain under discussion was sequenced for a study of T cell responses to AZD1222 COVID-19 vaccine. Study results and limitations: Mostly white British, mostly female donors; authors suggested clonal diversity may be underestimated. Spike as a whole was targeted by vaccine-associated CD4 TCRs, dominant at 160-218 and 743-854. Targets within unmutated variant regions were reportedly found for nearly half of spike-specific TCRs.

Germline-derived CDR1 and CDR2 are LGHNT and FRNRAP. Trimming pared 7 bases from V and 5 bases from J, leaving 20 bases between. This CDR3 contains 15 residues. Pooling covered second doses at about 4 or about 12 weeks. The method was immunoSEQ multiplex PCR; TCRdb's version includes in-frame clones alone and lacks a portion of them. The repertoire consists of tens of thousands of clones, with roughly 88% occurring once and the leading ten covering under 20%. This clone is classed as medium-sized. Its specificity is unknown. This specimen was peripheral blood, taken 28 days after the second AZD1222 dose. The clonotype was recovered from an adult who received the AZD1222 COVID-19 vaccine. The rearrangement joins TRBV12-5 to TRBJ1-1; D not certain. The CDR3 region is CASAPLGRDRTEAFF. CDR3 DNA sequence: TGTGCTAGTGCCCCGTTGGGGAGGGATCGGACTGAAGCTTTCTTT. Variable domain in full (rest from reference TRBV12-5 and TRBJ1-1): DARVTQTPRHKVTEMGQEVTMRCQPILGHNTVFWYRQTMMQGLELLAYFRNRAPLDDSGMPKDRFSAEMPDATLATLKIQPSEPRDSAVYFCASAPLGRDRTEAFFGQGTRLTVV.